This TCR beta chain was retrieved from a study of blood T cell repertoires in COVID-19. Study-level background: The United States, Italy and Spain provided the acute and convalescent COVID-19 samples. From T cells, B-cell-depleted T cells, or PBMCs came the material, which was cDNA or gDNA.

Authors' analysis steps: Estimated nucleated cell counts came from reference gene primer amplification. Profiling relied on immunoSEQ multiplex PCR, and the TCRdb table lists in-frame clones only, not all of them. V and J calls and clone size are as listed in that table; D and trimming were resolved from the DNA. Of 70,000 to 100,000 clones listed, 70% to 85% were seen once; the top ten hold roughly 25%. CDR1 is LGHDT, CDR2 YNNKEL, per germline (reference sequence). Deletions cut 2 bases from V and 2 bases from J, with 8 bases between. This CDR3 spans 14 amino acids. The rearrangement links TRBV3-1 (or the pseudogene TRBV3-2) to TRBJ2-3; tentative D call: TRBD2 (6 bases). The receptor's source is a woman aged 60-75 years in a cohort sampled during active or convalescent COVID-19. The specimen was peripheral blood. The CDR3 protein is CASSQTGVTDTQYF. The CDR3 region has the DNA TGTGCCAGCAGCCAAACGGGGGTCACAGATACGCAGTATTTT.